The clone carrying this T cell receptor beta chain was found a few times. What it binds is unknown. V lost 5 bases and J lost 5, with 16 bases in between. The germline gives CDR1 SQVTM, CDR2 ANQGSEA. The CDR3 has 14 residues. TCRdb fed the 5' RACE reads into MiXCR, producing one record per CDR3 protein. The sample yields about 540,000 distinct CDR3 sequences, about an eighth seen once. These data originate in a study of CD8 T cells in ankylosing spondylitis. General observations from the study: A number of the motif variants had already been described in reactive arthritis synovial fluid and blood. Ankylosing spondylitis blood seemed to carry a telltale TCR beta motif made of several highly homologous variants. Matched ankylosing spondylitis synovial fluid reportedly showed significant enrichment of disease-linked clones.

Sequenced input: blood, either unsorted or a sorted T cell fraction (not recorded which). The TCR originated in a male donor with ankylosing spondylitis. The chain carries TRBV29-1 and TRBJ2-1, with D possibly being TRBD1 (6 bases). CDR3 bases: TGCAGCGTTAGTTTAGGGGGATACAACAATGAGCAGTTCTTC. Its protein is CSVSLGGYNNEQFF.